A single sample is the source of the 13 T cell receptor beta chains below, sequenced in a study of T-cell memory formation after mild COVID-19. TCRdb reanalysed the 5' RACE reads using MiXCR and keeps one entry per CDR3 protein. The table shows a few hundred thousand distinct CDR3 sequences, with approximately 20% occurring only once. Sequenced input: PBMCs or a T cell subset sorted from them (not recorded which). The receptors stem from a man younger than 30 who had mild COVID-19 (a few samples of this study predate the infection). Cell type and time point are not known.

The chain recombines TRBV29-1 with TRBJ1-3; D perhaps matches TRBD1 (5 bases). The CDR3 totals 13 residues. Germline V gene sequence: CDR1 SQVTM, CDR2 ANQGSEA. Between the trimmed V and J ends, which lost 4 bases and 4 bases, there was a span of 11 bases. CDR3 DNA sequence: TGCAGCGTTGGGGGGAGGTTAGGAAACACCATATATTTT. This gives the protein CSVGGRLGNTIYF. The entire variable domain, with the rest obtained from reference TRBV29-1 and TRBJ1-3, is as follows: SAVISQKPSRDICQRGTSLTIQCQVDSQVTMMFWYRQQPGQSLTLIATANQGSEATYESGFVIDKFPISRPNLTFSTLTVSNMSPEDSSIYLCSVGGRLGNTIYFGEGSWLTVV.

This clonotype has a handful of counts. CDR3 DNA: TGTGCCAGCAGCCCCGGGACTAGCGGGGGGAACCCTACCTACGAGCAGTACTTC. This sequence encodes CASSPGTSGGNPTYEQYF. The chain recombines TRBV11-1 with TRBJ2-7; 15 bases are a match to TRBD2. This CDR3 is 18 amino acids long. CDR1 and CDR2 (germline): SGHAT, FQDESV (reference sequence). V dropped 5 bases and J dropped 2; count of bases not matched to a gene: 10.

This chain joins TRBV6-5 and TRBJ2-7; 8 bases map to TRBD1. This CDR3 region has 14 residues. V shed 2 bases, J shed 3 bases, and the junction held 3 bases outside the gene matches. From germline, CDR1 is MNHEY and CDR2 SVGAGI. The CDR3 DNA follows: TGTGCCAGCAGTTACACACAGGGGGTCTACGAGCAGTACTTC. Its protein product is CASSYTQGVYEQYF.

V and J are TRBV20-1 and TRBJ2-2; the D gene is possibly TRBD1 (6 bases). Germline values: CDR1 DFQATT, CDR2 SNEGSKA (reference sequence). The CDR3 spans 15 residues. Between the trimmed V and J ends, which lost 1 base and 5 bases, there was a span of 14 bases. CDR3 sequence: CSARAGQLLTGELFF. CDR3 nucleotides: TGCAGTGCTAGAGCAGGACAGCTACTGACCGGGGAGCTGTTTTTT.

The V gene is TRBV7-2, the J gene TRBJ2-4; 7 bases align to TRBD1. J was trimmed by 10 bases and V by 4 bases; bases with no gene match: 10. CDR3 length equals 14 residues. The germline V gene encodes CDR1 SGHTA and CDR2 FQGNSA. CDR3 amino acids: CASSSRTGLGIQYF. Written as DNA, the CDR3 is TGTGCCAGCAGCTCCAGGACAGGATTAGGTATTCAGTACTTC.

This clonotype was recorded a few times. This rearrangement joins TRBV20-1 to TRBJ2-7; no definite D call. CDR1 is DFQATT and CDR2 is SNEGSKA in the germline V gene (reference sequence). There are 13 residues in the CDR3. V shed 6 bases and J shed 3 bases, with 15 bases lying between them. The CDR3 DNA follows: TGCAGTGCCCCGGCCTTGGCGAACTACGAGCAGTACTTC. It encodes CSAPALANYEQYF.

This clonotype was counted a few times. The chain recombines TRBV4-1 with TRBJ2-1; the D gene is possibly TRBD1 (6 bases). This CDR3 is built from 15 residues. Germline V gives CDR1 MGHRA, CDR2 YSYEKL. V was pared by 4 bases and J by 7 bases, with 17 bases between. The CDR3 DNA reads TGCGCCAGCAGCCCTGGTCCCGGGACAAGAAATGAGCAGTTCTTC. Amino acid sequence: CASSPGPGTRNEQFF.

V and J are TRBV7-8 and TRBJ2-1; D remains unclear. Germline loops: CDR1 SGHVS, CDR2 FQNEAQ. The CDR3 loop spans 13 amino acids. The V end was cut by 1 base, the J end by 8 bases, with 9 bases between. Here the CDR3 reads CASSLVQDDEQFF. For the CDR3, the DNA is TGTGCCAGCAGCTTAGTGCAAGACGATGAGCAGTTCTTC.

This clonotype is a singleton in its sample. This sequence joins TRBV18 and TRBJ1-1; a possible D gene is TRBD1 (5 bases). The CDR3 consists of 15 residues. V was clipped by 4 bases and J by 2 bases, with 14 bases between them. CDR1 is KGHSH, CDR2 LQKENI, per germline. The CDR3 loop reads CASSLSGTVNTEAFF. In nucleotides, the CDR3 is TGTGCCAGCTCACTGTCCGGGACGGTTAACACTGAAGCTTTCTTT.

The chain recombines TRBV29-1 with TRBJ2-7; 10 positions match TRBD1. V lost 5 bases and J lost 2; bases outside the gene matches: 6. This CDR3 has 14 amino acids. Germline CDR1 reads SQVTM; CDR2 reads ANQGSEA. The DNA for the CDR3 is TGCAGCGTTCGAGGTGGGACAGGGGCCTACGAGCAGTACTTC. Translating gives CSVRGGTGAYEQYF.

The CDR3 sequence is CSARGAATEAFF. CDR3 in DNA: TGCAGTGCTAGAGGGGCGGCCACTGAAGCTTTCTTT. The gene calls are TRBV20-1 and TRBJ1-1; no reliable D call. The CDR3 length is 12 residues. Trimming shortened V by 1 base and J by 4 bases, and 7 bases separated the two germline ends. Germline values: CDR1 DFQATT, CDR2 SNEGSKA (reference sequence).

The chain uses TRBV24-1 and TRBJ1-1, with D possibly being TRBD1 (6 bases). The CDR3 has 15 amino acids. The germline V and J ends were trimmed by 2 bases and 4 bases, with 13 bases remaining between them. Per germline, CDR1 KGHDR and CDR2 SFDVKD. CDR3 in DNA: TGTGCCACCAGTGATTCCGGCAGGGGTAGCACTGAAGCTTTCTTT. Protein product: CATSDSGRGSTEAFF.

This clonotype has a handful of counts. The chain has TRBV5-6 and TRBJ2-1, with 12 positions matching TRBD2. The V and J ends lost 4 bases and 2 bases, in that order; junction bases with no gene match: 7. This CDR3 spans 17 amino acids. CDR1 and CDR2 (germline): SGHDT, YYEEEE. In DNA form, the CDR3 reads TGTGCCAGCAGCCGATTCGGGACTAGCGGGCCCTACAATGAGCAGTTCTTC. This gives the protein CASSRFGTSGPYNEQFF.